This T cell receptor beta chain derives from a study of OX40 agonist ivuxolimab in advanced cancers. Study-wide context: Patients received ivuxolimab, an agonistic anti-OX40 (CD134) antibody.

The CDR3 has 13 residues. The V and J ends lost 2 bases and 7 bases, in that order; junction bases with no gene match: 3. Germline V gene lookup returns CDR1 MNHEY and CDR2 SVGAGI. Remarks on this clone: What it binds is unknown.

General study results and limits: Researchers report that CD8+ T cells had, on average, more expanded clones than CD4+.

Generated by immunoSEQ multiplex PCR, the TCRdb table keeps only in-frame clones and is missing some. Of about 80,000 clones detected, around 87% appear once; the ten largest clones hold 0.3% to 0.4%. The material was CD4+ or CD8+ T cells sorted from blood, obtained in a trial of the OX40 agonist ivuxolimab. V usage is TRBV6-5 and J usage is TRBJ1-1, with 8 positions matching TRBD1. The TCR was taken from an adult with an advanced solid tumor such as melanoma, head and neck, liver or kidney cancer. The CDR3 is CASSYADRDEAFF. The CDR3 coding sequence is TGTGCCAGCAGTTACGCGGACAGGGATGAAGCTTTCTTT.